Given below is one T cell receptor (beta chain) in context. J lost 6 bases, V lost 5 bases, and 13 bases had no gene match. This CDR3 has 17 residues. Germline CDR1 reads MNHNS; CDR2 reads SASEGT. This entry comes from a study of CD8 T cells in Susac syndrome. The RNA input was roughly 0.5 to 1 ug, and it was reverse transcribed with random hexamers. In TCRdb, the immunoSEQ multiplex PCR reads were re-called with MiXCR into one record per CDR3 protein. The table lists about 140,000 distinct CDR3 sequences, approximately 95% of them singletons, with 0.14% in the top ten. The clonotype comes from a human donor with Susac syndrome. The sequencing sample was made of CD4+ T cells from PBMCs. The chain has TRBV6-1 and TRBJ1-5, with 10 bases fitting TRBD1. CDR3 nucleotide sequence: TGTGCCAGCAGTAGAGCCCGGGACAGGGGAAGCGCTCAGCCCCAGCATTTT. It specifies CASSRARDRGSAQPQHF.